Sequencing of this T cell receptor (beta chain) was carried out in a study of OX40 agonist ivuxolimab in advanced cancers. The repertoire was sequenced with immunoSEQ multiplex PCR; TCRdb's copy has only in-frame clones and lacks some. The sample shows approximately 89,000 clones, 70% to 90% of them seen only once. Study-wide results and limits: At 0.1 to 3.0 mg/kg, CD4+ and CD8+ blood T cells expanded clonally by week 6.

Prior autoimmune disease or systemic immunosuppression barred patients. Trimming took 3 bases from V and 4 from J, leaving 9 bases between them. Germline V gene data show CDR1 as LNHNV and CDR2 as YYDKDF (reference sequence). This CDR3 spans 13 amino acids. A remark on this clone: Its specificity is not known.

Here the sequenced sample was CD4+ or CD8+ T cells sorted from blood, taken in a trial of the OX40 agonist ivuxolimab. V gene TRBV15 combines with J gene TRBJ1-1; D remains unclear. This receptor was identified in an adult with an advanced solid tumor such as melanoma, head and neck, liver or kidney cancer. The CDR3 is CATSRFRSTEAFF. In nucleotides, the CDR3 is TGTGCCACCAGCAGGTTCAGGAGCACTGAAGCTTTCTTT.